The TCR beta chain under discussion was sequenced for a study of T cell changes during pregnancy in multiple sclerosis. The CDR3 extends over 16 amino acids. V lost 6 bases and J lost 2; bases outside the gene matches: 6. CDR1 MDHEN and CDR2 SYDVKM come from the germline V gene. Sequencing used immunoSEQ multiplex PCR; TCRdb keeps in-frame clones, though not all of them. The sample holds 70,000 to 100,000 clones, approximately 92% seen once. The sequences come from peripheral blood, collected in the first trimester of pregnancy. The source of this sequence is a female donor with multiple sclerosis, enrolled in a pregnancy study. This chain joins TRBV28 and TRBJ2-1; 11 bases line up with TRBD1. The chain's CDR3 is CASRLGQGAPYNEQFF. In DNA form, the CDR3 reads TGTGCCAGCAGACTTGGACAGGGGGCCCCCTACAATGAGCAGTTCTTC.